The rows below give T cell receptor beta chains drawn from one sample of a study of OX40 agonist ivuxolimab in advanced cancers. Sequencing used immunoSEQ multiplex PCR; TCRdb keeps in-frame clones, though not all of them. The sample yields some 50,000 clones, about 89% seen once. The sequences come from CD4+ or CD8+ T cells sorted from blood, collected in a trial of the OX40 agonist ivuxolimab. The receptor source for this set is an adult with an advanced solid tumor such as melanoma, head and neck, liver or kidney cancer. CDR3s leave out the opening cysteine and the closing phenylalanine or tryptophan. The order of the fields is J gene, V gene, CDR3 protein.

TRBJ2-7 TRBV27 ASSGTYTYEQY
TRBJ2-7 TRBV9 ASSDEGQAYEQY
TRBJ2-1 TRBV19 ASSRSSSYNEQF
TRBJ2-5 TRBV25-1 ASSGVAEQETQY
TRBJ2-7 TRBV29-1 SVEMALAGGQGDEQY
TRBJ2-7 TRBV30 AWIVGQGVHEQY
TRBJ2-7 TRBV6-5 ASRYRKAYEQY
TRBJ2-2 TRBV19 ASSYAETYTGELF
TRBJ2-2 TRBV2 ASSGGPENTGELF
TRBJ2-3 TRBV27 ASSITGGGSTDTQY
TRBJ2-7 TRBV5-5 ASSATGYEQY
TRBJ2-7 TRBV29-1 SVEDVGTESYEQY
TRBJ2-5 TRBV27 ASSLRTSGTKETQY
TRBJ2-7 TRBV27 ASSLLGQGASEQY
TRBJ1-1 TRBV5-1 ASSFIDNTEAF
TRBJ2-2 TRBV6-1 ASTRLTGELF
TRBJ2-5 TRBV2 ASRPGTSGRQETQY
TRBJ1-1 TRBV5-1 ASSSPGQGFYTEAF
TRBJ2-1 TRBV6-4 ASSASISGEQF
TRBJ1-1 TRBV19 ASSIAGGFTEAF
TRBJ2-3 TRBV6-1 ASSERTSGTFTDTQY
TRBJ2-3 TRBV5-8 ASSSSTGGRSDTQY
TRBJ2-1 TRBV29-1 SVVVSSGNEQF
TRBJ2-7 TRBV5-1 ASSFSGAENEQY
TRBJ2-7 TRBV27 ASSAGDRGYEQY
TRBJ2-1 TRBV28 ASSKTGSYNEQF
TRBJ1-1 TRBV5-1 ASMGTPNTEAF
TRBJ2-1 TRBV7-9 ASSAAAKVEQF
NA TRBV4-1 ASSLRGGDYEQY